What follows are 4 T cell receptor beta chains derived from one specimen sequenced in a study of beta chain features in type 1 diabetes. Investigators reverse transcribed all isolated RNA, so they sequenced expressed TCRB transcripts. This table comes from immunoSEQ multiplex PCR, and its TCRdb copy is limited to in-frame clones, with some not included. Of 620,000 or so clones in the sample, about 14% are singletons; the top ten hold about 0.097%. The sequencing sample was made of naive CD4+ T cells from blood. These TCRs come from a young man in good health.

The genes are TRBV15 and TRBJ2-2; TRBD2 might be the D (7 bases). The CDR3 length is 17 residues. V was shortened by 3 bases and J by 2 bases, with 16 bases between the two germline ends. Germline loops: CDR1 LNHNV, CDR2 YYDKDF (reference sequence). The CDR3 loop reads CATSSLGAGANTGELFF. The CDR3, as DNA: TGTGCCACCAGCAGCCTGGGGGCGGGGGCAAACACCGGGGAGCTGTTTTTT. Full variable domain (remainder filled in from reference TRBV15 and TRBJ2-2): DAMVIQNPRYQVTQFGKPVTLSCSQTLNHNVMYWYQQKSSQAPKLLFHYYDKDFNNEADTPDNFQSRRPNTSFCFLDIRSPGLGDTAMYLCATSSLGAGANTGELFFGEGSRLTVL.

This clone was seen only a few times. The chain employs TRBV30 and TRBJ2-3; 7 positions match TRBD2. The V gene end was trimmed by 6 bases and the J gene end by 6 bases; junction bases not matched to a gene: 30. CDR1 and CDR2 (germline): GTSNPN, SVGIG (reference sequence). The CDR3 contains 20 residues. The CDR3 DNA is TGTGCCTGTAAAACACCCGGACCGCAGTTCGGGGGGAGCACATACGATACGCAGTATTTT. It specifies CACKTPGPQFGGSTYDTQYF.

This clone was observed a few times. The V call is TRBV2, the J call TRBJ2-5, with 14 bases lining up with TRBD2. Germline V gene data show CDR1 as SNHLY and CDR2 as FYNNEI. V gave up 10 bases and J gave up 2 bases; unmatched junction bases: 12. The CDR3 is 17 amino acids. CDR3 amino acids: CATQPGLAGAFQETQYF. As DNA, the CDR3 is TGTGCCACCCAACCGGGACTAGCGGGGGCCTTTCAAGAGACCCAGTACTTC. Full variable domain (missing parts from reference TRBV2 and TRBJ2-5): EPEVTQTPSHQVTQMGQEVILRCVPISNHLYFYWYRQILGQKVEFLVSFYNNEISEKSEIFDDQFSVERPDGSNFTLKIRSTKLEDSAMYFCATQPGLAGAFQETQYFGPGTRLLVL.

On this clone itself: At one end, the junction sequence differs from germline, possibly due to a read error. The V and J genes are TRBV5-6 and TRBJ1-5; TRBD1 matches at 7 bases. CDR1 is SGHDT, CDR2 YYEEEE, per germline. This CDR3 comprises 14 residues. The CDR3, as DNA: TGTGCCAGCGGAGACAGGGAGAGCAACCAGCCCCAGCATTTT. Its translation is CASGDRESNQPQHF.